This TCR beta chain derives from a study of spatial heterogeneity in lung cancer. At the level of the study: The donor population consisted of some 70 patients with untreated, early-stage non-small cell lung cancer. Raw reads showed each unique TCR and UMI combination turning up more than ten times on average. Sequence detection consistently recorded a greater number of beta-chain than alpha-chain sequences. Median follow-up for sequenced PBMC samples was two to three years after resection, when such samples existed.

Time point noted: blood at routine non-recurrence follow-up after resection. The CDR3 covers 18 residues. CDR1 is SEHNR, CDR2 FQNEAQ, per germline (reference sequence). Trimming took off 5 bases at V and 6 bases at J, with 29 bases between the two ends. In TCRdb, the 5' RACE reads were re-called with MiXCR into one record per CDR3 protein. The sample lists 100,000 to 120,000 distinct CDR3 sequences; 10% to 12% were seen once. The gene calls are TRBV7-9 and TRBJ2-7, with D possibly being TRBD2 (6 bases). This sample comprised PBMCs, obtained at follow-up. The source of this sequence is a female donor with early-stage non-small cell lung cancer. The CDR3 here is CASSPQPGPRTEGFEQYF. CDR3 coding DNA: TGTGCCAGCAGCCCGCAACCGGGACCGCGAACGGAGGGGTTCGAGCAGTACTTC. Looking up the rest from reference TRBV7-9 and TRBJ2-7 gives the full variable domain: DTGVSQNPRHKITKRGQNVTFRCDPISEHNRLYWYRQTLGQGPEFLTYFQNEAQLEKSRLLSDRFSAERPKGSFSTLEIQRTEQGDSAMYLCASSPQPGPRTEGFEQYFGPGTRLTVT.